This TCR beta chain was observed in a study of T-cell reconstitution after alpha-beta-depleted transplantation in children. During its preparation, the TCRbeta library received unique molecular identifiers. TCRdb fed the PCR reads into MiXCR, producing one record per CDR3 protein. The data show around 480,000 distinct CDR3 sequences, less than 35% seen once. The CDR3 extends over 11 amino acids. Germline V CDR1 and CDR2: KGHDR, SFDVKD. V lost 10 bases and J lost 5, with 10 bases in between. V and J are TRBV24-1 and TRBJ2-5; either TRBD1 or TRBD2 may fit D (5 bases each). This sequence originates from a human donor who donated a stem cell graft to a child with aplastic anemia. Source: PBMCs from the stem cell graft donor, taken from the stem cell graft. The CDR3 here is CATAEGETQYF. The CDR3 DNA sequence: TGTGCCACGGCTGAGGGGGAGACCCAGTACTTC.